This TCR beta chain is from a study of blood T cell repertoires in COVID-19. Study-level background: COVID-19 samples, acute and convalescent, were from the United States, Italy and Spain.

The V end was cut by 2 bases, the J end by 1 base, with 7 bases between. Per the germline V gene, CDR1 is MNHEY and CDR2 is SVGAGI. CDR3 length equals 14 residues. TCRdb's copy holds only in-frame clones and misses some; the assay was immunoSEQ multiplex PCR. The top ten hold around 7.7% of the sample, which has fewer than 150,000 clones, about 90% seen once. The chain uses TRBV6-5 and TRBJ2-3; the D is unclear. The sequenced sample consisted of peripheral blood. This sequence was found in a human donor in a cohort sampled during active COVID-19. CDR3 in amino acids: CASSYPTRTDTQYF. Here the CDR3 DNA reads TGTGCCAGCAGTTACCCTACCCGCACAGATACGCAGTATTTT.